The 9 T cell receptor beta chains presented below share a single source sample, sequenced in a study of technical replicates of blood from several donors. Generated by immunoSEQ multiplex PCR, the TCRdb table keeps only in-frame clones and is missing some. Of over 55,000 clones in the sample, about 88% are singletons; the top ten hold around 5%. Sequencing was carried out using PBMCs. All receptors derive from a human donor in good health. Some clones in this sample may be carry-over from other donors' samples.

The rearrangement joins TRBV7-9 to TRBJ2-7; possibly TRBD2 for D (6 bases). V lost 5 bases to trimming and J lost 5 bases, with 19 bases between them. CDR1 SEHNR and CDR2 FQNEAQ come from the germline V gene (reference sequence). This CDR3 region has 15 residues. The DNA for the CDR3 is TGTGCCAGCAGCCCCGGGACTCCAAGCCTGGACGAGCAGTACTTC. Translation: CASSPGTPSLDEQYF.

This chain connects TRBV5-1 to TRBJ2-7, with TRBD1 matching 9 bases. Germline V lookup: CDR1 SGHRS, CDR2 YFSETQ. J gave up 4 bases and V 5 bases, and 7 bases lay outside the gene matches. The CDR3 sequence is 14 residues long. The CDR3 bases are TGCGCCAGCAGAGCCGGGACAGGGTCGTACGAGCAGTACTTC. It is translated as CASRAGTGSYEQYF.

The chain recombines TRBV7-2 with TRBJ1-2; D is ambiguous. This CDR3 is built from 13 residues. V shed 5 bases and J shed 7 bases, with 14 bases lying between them. Germline assignment: CDR1 SGHTA and CDR2 FQGNSA. The CDR3 region is CASSPTGSGGYTF. CDR3 coding DNA: TGTGCCAGCAGCCCCACGGGGTCCGGTGGCTACACCTTC. Looking up the rest from reference TRBV7-2 and TRBJ1-2 gives the full variable domain: GAGVSQSPSNKVTEKGKDVELRCDPISGHTALYWYRQSLGQGLEFLIYFQGNSAPDKSGLPSDRFSAERTGGSVSTLTIQRTQQEDSAVYLCASSPTGSGGYTFGSGTRLTVV.

As DNA, the CDR3 is TGTGCCAGCAGCACCCGGACAGGGGACCCCGAGACCCAGTACTTC. It encodes CASSTRTGDPETQYF. This sequence joins TRBV9 and TRBJ2-5, with 9 positions matching TRBD1. CDR1 SGDLS and CDR2 YYNGEE come from the germline V gene. This CDR3 has 15 amino acids. Unmatched junction bases numbered 9, after V lost 4 bases and J lost 5 bases.

V usage is TRBV7-9 and J usage is TRBJ1-1, with unresolved D. This CDR3 is built from 13 residues. From germline, CDR1 is SEHNR and CDR2 FQNEAQ (reference sequence). The CDR3 DNA follows: TGTGCTGCGGCGGGTACAGCGAACACTGAAGCTTTCTTT. This encodes CAAAGTANTEAFF.

This clone was seen more than once but under ten times. V and J are TRBV9 and TRBJ1-6, with 10 bases aligning to TRBD1. The CDR3 runs to 15 residues. After removal of 3 bases from V and 9 bases from J, the junction contained 6 bases not matched to a gene. Germline V gives CDR1 SGDLS, CDR2 YYNGEE. CDR3 in amino acids: CASSAEGTGVSPLHF. The CDR3 nucleotides read TGTGCCAGCAGCGCCGAAGGGACAGGGGTTTCACCCCTCCACTTT. Full variable domain (remainder filled in from reference TRBV9 and TRBJ1-6): DSGVTQTPKHLITATGQRVTLRCSPRSGDLSVYWYQQSLDQGLQFLIQYYNGEERAKGNILERFSAQQFPDLHSELNLSSLELGDSALYFCASSAEGTGVSPLHFGNGTRLTVT.

The chain has TRBV19 and TRBJ2-2, with D perhaps TRBD2 (5 bases). Germline CDR1 is LNHDA and CDR2 is SQIVND (reference sequence). The CDR3 totals 12 residues. The ends were cut back, 3 bases at V and 10 bases at J, with 9 bases in the middle. CDR3 loop: CASSIRRKELFF. The CDR3 DNA follows: TGTGCCAGTAGTATCCGGAGGAAGGAGCTGTTTTTT.

The chain combines TRBV7-6 with TRBJ1-1; 7 nucleotides match TRBD1. V gave up 2 bases and J gave up 7 bases; unmatched junction bases: 1. Germline V CDR1 and CDR2: SGHVS, FNYEAQ. This CDR3 comprises 12 residues. The CDR3 DNA is TGTGCCAGCAGCTTATGGGACAGTGAAGCTTTCTTT. It yields the protein CASSLWDSEAFF.

V is TRBV4-2 and J is TRBJ2-7; TRBD2 matches 13 bases. The V segment lost 0 bases and the J segment 0 bases; nucleotides outside the gene matches: 2. Germline CDR1 is LGHNA and CDR2 is YNFKEQ. CDR3 length: 17 residues. The CDR3: CASSQERTSGGSYEQYF. The CDR3, as DNA: TGTGCCAGCAGCCAAGAAAGGACTAGCGGGGGCTCCTACGAGCAGTACTTC.